This is a list of T cell receptor beta chains from one sample in a study of shared clonotypes between healthy human individuals. This table comes from immunoSEQ multiplex PCR, and its TCRdb copy is limited to in-frame clones, with some not included. The top ten hold approximately 25% of the sample, which has under 850,000 clones, about 92% seen once. Sequencing input: naive CD8+ T cells sorted from blood. The receptor source for this set is a man younger than 40 in good health. CDR3s include the opening cysteine and the closing phenylalanine or tryptophan. The order of the fields is CDR3 protein, CDR3 DNA, J gene, V gene, clone size, D gene. The D gene is left open where the match is weak. Clone size appears in some rows only: once, few, many, or a class for an expanded clone.

cdr3_aa: CASRRQGVWETQYF
cdr3_nt: TGTGCCAGCAGAAGACAGGGGGTCTGGGAGACCCAGTACTTC
j_call: TRBJ2-5
v_call: TRBV28
clone_size: NA
d_call: TRBD1

cdr3_aa: CASSITSGYNEQFF
cdr3_nt: TGTGCCAGTAGTATAACTAGCGGGTACAATGAGCAGTTCTTC
j_call: TRBJ2-1
v_call: TRBV19
clone_size: NA
d_call: TRBD2

cdr3_aa: CASSQRSSELYNEQFF
cdr3_nt: TGTGCCAGCAGCCAACGATCTAGCGAGTTATACAATGAGCAGTTCTTC
j_call: TRBJ2-1
v_call: TRBV4-2
clone_size: once
d_call: NA

cdr3_aa: CASSYGGGDLVF
cdr3_nt: TGTGCCAGCAGTTACGGTGGGGGGGACCTAGTATTT
j_call: TRBJ1-5
v_call: TRBV27
clone_size: once
d_call: NA

cdr3_aa: CASSYDRGFEQYF
cdr3_nt: TGTGCCAGCAGCTACGACAGGGGGTTCGAGCAGTACTTC
j_call: TRBJ2-7
v_call: TRBV5-6
clone_size: NA
d_call: TRBD1

cdr3_aa: CASSPGPRDYNEQFF
cdr3_nt: TGTGCCAGCAGCCCCGGCCCTAGGGACTACAATGAGCAGTTCTTC
j_call: TRBJ2-1
v_call: TRBV7-2
clone_size: NA
d_call: NA

cdr3_aa: CASSQDLVQYEQFF
cdr3_nt: TGTGCCAGCAGCCAAGATTTGGTGCAGTATGAGCAGTTCTTC
j_call: TRBJ2-1
v_call: TRBV4-2
clone_size: NA
d_call: NA

cdr3_aa: CASTPRSGGPRAEQFF
cdr3_nt: TGCGCCAGCACCCCTAGGTCGGGGGGCCCCCGAGCTGAGCAGTTCTTC
j_call: TRBJ2-1
v_call: TRBV5-1
clone_size: NA
d_call: NA

cdr3_aa: CASSLSNTGELFF
cdr3_nt: TGTGCCAGCAGTCTCTCGAACACCGGGGAGCTGTTTTTT
j_call: TRBJ2-2
v_call: TRBV6-5
clone_size: NA
d_call: NA

cdr3_aa: CASSIVNRANTEAFF
cdr3_nt: TGTGCCAGTAGTATAGTTAACAGGGCGAACACTGAAGCTTTCTTT
j_call: TRBJ1-1
v_call: TRBV19
clone_size: NA
d_call: NA

cdr3_aa: CASSPLRWNQNEQFF
cdr3_nt: TGTGCCAGCAGTCCTTTGCGGTGGAATCAGAATGAGCAGTTCTTC
j_call: TRBJ2-1
v_call: TRBV27
clone_size: NA
d_call: NA

cdr3_aa: CASTGTGEVQETQYF
cdr3_nt: TGTGCCAGCACCGGGACAGGCGAAGTTCAAGAGACCCAGTACTTC
j_call: TRBJ2-5
v_call: TRBV11-2
clone_size: NA
d_call: TRBD1

cdr3_aa: CASGYKDERYDEQYF
cdr3_nt: TGTGCCAGCGGGTATAAAGACGAGAGGTACGACGAGCAGTACTTC
j_call: TRBJ2-7
v_call: TRBV6-6
clone_size: once
d_call: NA

cdr3_aa: CASSYRQGSYEQYF
cdr3_nt: TGCGCCAGCAGCTACCGACAGGGCTCCTACGAGCAGTACTTC
j_call: TRBJ2-7
v_call: TRBV5-1
clone_size: NA
d_call: TRBD1

cdr3_aa: CASSWTEANQPQHF
cdr3_nt: TGTGCCAGCAGTTGGACAGAGGCGAATCAGCCCCAGCATTTT
j_call: TRBJ1-5
v_call: TRBV28
clone_size: once
d_call: NA

cdr3_aa: CASSGPPGEDTGELFF
cdr3_nt: TGTGCCAGCAGCGGGCCCCCCGGGGAAGACACCGGGGAGCTGTTTTTT
j_call: TRBJ2-2
v_call: TRBV9
clone_size: NA
d_call: NA

cdr3_aa: CASSLGLVDEQFF
cdr3_nt: TGTGCCAGCAGCTTAGGACTAGTGGATGAGCAGTTCTTC
j_call: TRBJ2-1
v_call: TRBV7-9
clone_size: NA
d_call: NA

cdr3_aa: CASISSGRGHEQYF
cdr3_nt: TGTGCCAGCATTTCTAGCGGACGGGGCCACGAGCAGTACTTC
j_call: TRBJ2-7
v_call: TRBV28
clone_size: NA
d_call: TRBD2

cdr3_aa: CASSWTGDTEAFF
cdr3_nt: TGTGCCAGTAGCTGGACAGGCGACACTGAAGCTTTCTTT
j_call: TRBJ1-1
v_call: TRBV19
clone_size: NA
d_call: TRBD1

cdr3_aa: CASGSDLGQPQHF
cdr3_nt: TGTGCTAGTGGTTCGGACTTGGGACAGCCCCAGCATTTT
j_call: TRBJ1-5
v_call: TRBV12-5
clone_size: NA
d_call: NA

cdr3_aa: CASSQFGVAATSTDTQYF
cdr3_nt: TGTGCCAGCAGCCAGTTTGGGGTAGCGGCTACTAGCACAGATACGCAGTATTTT
j_call: TRBJ2-3
v_call: TRBV14
clone_size: NA
d_call: NA

cdr3_aa: CASMHFLETGHHSTNEKLFF
cdr3_nt: TGCGCCAGCATGCATTTCCTTGAGACAGGACACCACTCAACTAATGAAAAACTGTTTTTT
j_call: TRBJ1-4
v_call: TRBV10-2
clone_size: once
d_call: NA